This TCR beta chain was recovered during a study of cytomegalovirus exposure and HLA in healthy donors. Study information: An earlier analysis found around 120 million unique TCR beta sequences from approximately 190 million T cells. When 350 to 500 donors were genotyped, around 77% of them were found to fall in the Caucasian-associated ancestry cluster.

With 60 Vbeta and 13 Jbeta primers, the PCR was carried out. Method: immunoSEQ multiplex PCR; TCRdb's copy keeps in-frame clones and lacks some. Of fewer than 200,000 clones in the sample, roughly four fifths were seen once. Findings and limits, study-wide: Several of the most significant clusters appeared, in a later analysis, to be linked to common viral pathogens. TCR sequences were mostly rare, though some public TCRs occurred in many donors.

As concerns this clone: What it binds is unknown.

Germline-derived CDR1 and CDR2 are LNHDA and SQIVND (reference sequence). The CDR3 is 13 residues long. V was pared by 8 bases and J by 1 base, with 11 bases between. This clonotype was obtained from a woman aged 45-65 years in good health and CMV-seronegative. Material for sequencing was PBMCs. V gene TRBV19 combines with J gene TRBJ2-5; possibly TRBD1 for D (6 bases). The CDR3 region is CASAEDSQETQYF. The CDR3 DNA reads TGTGCCAGTGCTGAGGACAGCCAAGAGACCCAGTACTTC.